This TCR beta chain derives from a study of T-cell reconstitution after alpha-beta-depleted transplantation in children. Study-wide results and caveats: Counts and diversity of T cells one year after transplant came mostly from newly produced T cells. There were reportedly several hundred expanded graft clones from which alpha-beta T cells came about two months after transplant. There were some patients whose high TCRbeta diversity at day 60 came from surviving recipient T cells and thymic progenitors.

There are a few counts of this clonotype. The antigen remains undetermined. Germline assignment: CDR1 SEHNR and CDR2 FQNEAQ (reference sequence). V was trimmed by 0 bases and J by 12 bases, leaving 9 bases between them. The CDR3 has 12 residues. Using unique molecular identifiers, the investigators prepared the TCRbeta library. One entry per CDR3 protein results from TCRdb running MiXCR on the PCR reads. The sample holds about 300,000 distinct CDR3 sequences, just over 7.5% seen once. The rearrangement links TRBV7-9 to TRBJ2-1; D is unclear. The TCR originated in a female patient between 2 and 15 years old who had a stem cell transplant for Fanconi anemia, so the T cells may come from the graft donor. The material was peripheral blood, obtained 360 days after TCRalphabeta/CD19-depleted stem cell transplant. The CDR3 is CASSLAGWGQFF. Here the CDR3 DNA reads TGTGCCAGCAGCTTAGCAGGGTGGGGGCAGTTCTTC.